Below, 9 T cell receptor beta chains from the same sample are listed, as sequenced in a study of tumor and adjacent non-tumor tissue in lung cancer. A modified ARM-PCR protocol with three rounds of nested PCR amplified TCRbeta. TCRdb re-analysed the multiplex PCR reads in MiXCR, keeping a single row per CDR3 protein. This table has 90,000 to 120,000 distinct CDR3 sequences, 65% appearing once. The template was RNA from unsorted bulk tissue. Distant lung tissue was collected more than 3 cm away from the tumor edge. Sequenced material: distant non-tumor lung tissue. These receptors were obtained from a young man with non-small cell lung cancer.

Concerning this clonotype itself: The junction departs from germline at one end; a sequencing error may be responsible. The rearrangement joins TRBV4-1 to TRBJ1-5; no reliable D call. This CDR3 contains 16 residues. The V gene's germline CDR1 is MGHRA and CDR2 YSYEKL. CDR3 sequence: CAISDPTQYSNQPRHF. DNA for the CDR3: TGCGCCATCAGCGACCCGACACAGTATAGCAATCAGCCCCGGCATTTT.

The chain uses TRBV29-1 and TRBJ1-1; D is perhaps TRBD1 (6 bases). The V gene lost 4 bases and the J gene lost 6 bases, with 15 bases spanning the gap. Germline V gene lookup returns CDR1 SQVTM and CDR2 ANQGSEA. The CDR3 has 13 amino acids. The CDR3 is CSVARGAGAEAFF. DNA for the CDR3: TGCAGCGTTGCCAGGGGAGCGGGAGCTGAAGCTTTCTTT.

J is TRBJ1-1 and V is TRBV11-2; 7 bases are shared with TRBD1. The junction had 10 bases not matched to a gene; V was cut back by 8 bases and J by 7 bases. CDR1 is SGHAT, CDR2 FQNNGV, per germline. This CDR3 comprises 13 residues. CDR3 region: CASGAGQELEAFF. In DNA form, the CDR3 reads TGTGCCAGCGGCGCTGGACAGGAACTTGAAGCTTTCTTT.

Concerning this clonotype: At one end, the junction sequence differs from germline, possibly due to a read error. The CDR3 DNA follows: TGCAGTGCTAGAGATGGGACTAGCGGGCGGAGGCGCTCCTATAATGGGCAGTTCTTC. Translated, it gives CSARDGTSGRRRSYNGQFF. The rearrangement joins TRBV20-1 to TRBJ2-1, with 12 positions matching TRBD2. This CDR3 is built from 19 residues. Looked up from germline, CDR1 is DFQATT and CDR2 is SNEGSKA (reference sequence).

Points on this clonotype: Compared with germline, one end of the junction differs, possibly owing to a read error. The chain has TRBV7-2 and TRBJ2-2; TRBD2 aligns across 8 bases. The CDR3 is 13 residues long. Germline V CDR1 and CDR2: SGHTA, FQGNSA. In DNA form, the CDR3 reads TGTGCCAGCAGCATAGCGGGAAACGGGGAGCTGTTTTTT. It is translated as CASSIAGNGELFF.

A word on this clonotype: One end of the junction varies from germline; a read error may be responsible. This rearrangement joins TRBV11-2 to TRBJ2-2; tentative D call: TRBD2 (5 bases). Per germline, CDR1 SGHAT and CDR2 FQNNGV. The CDR3 totals 14 residues. The CDR3 DNA follows: TGTGCCAGCAGCTTATATCAAGACGTCGGGGAACTGTTTTTT. It translates to CASSLYQDVGELFF.

As to this clonotype: This may come from a read error, since a much larger clone is one base off. This rearrangement joins TRBV20-1 to TRBJ2-4; 12 nucleotides align to TRBD2. CDR1 and CDR2 from the germline V gene are DFQATT and SNEGSKA (reference sequence). The length of the CDR3 is 15 residues. In DNA form, the CDR3 reads TGCAATGCTAGAGGCTCGACTAGCGGGAGTGACATTCAGTACTTC. This encodes CNARGSTSGSDIQYF.

The J gene is TRBJ2-4, the V gene TRBV29-1; 8 bases line up with TRBD1. Germline values: CDR1 SQVTM, CDR2 ANQGSEA. The CDR3 sequence is 14 residues long. Trimming took 4 bases from V and 4 from J; bases not matched to a gene: 6. Here the CDR3 reads CSVVPGTGKNIQYF. CDR3 coding DNA: TGCAGCGTTGTACCCGGGACAGGAAAAAACATTCAGTACTTC.

Regarding this clonotype: The junction departs from the called germline gene at one end, perhaps through a read error. The chain joins TRBV11-2 to TRBJ1-6; D remains ambiguous. From germline, CDR1 is SGHAT and CDR2 FQNNGV. The CDR3 contains 16 residues. The chain's CDR3 is CASSRRGISYISPLHF. The CDR3, as DNA: TGTGCCAGCAGCCGTCGTGGGATCTCCTATATTTCACCCCTCCACTTT.